Each of the 10 T cell receptor beta chains below was sequenced from the same sample in a study of cytomegalovirus exposure and HLA in healthy donors. TCRdb keeps only in-frame clones here, not all; method: immunoSEQ multiplex PCR. The repertoire holds about 330,000 clones, with around 87% as singletons. Sequenced sample: PBMCs. These receptors were obtained from a woman younger than 45 in good health and CMV-seropositive.

The chain is built from TRBV2 and TRBJ1-2; D is perhaps TRBD1 (5 bases). In germline, CDR1 is SNHLY, CDR2 FYNNEI. Trimming took off 6 bases at V and 5 bases at J, with 19 bases between the two ends. This CDR3 comprises 15 residues. CDR3 region: CASRVWGNVPYGYTF. CDR3 bases: TGTGCCAGCAGGGTATGGGGGAATGTTCCGTATGGCTACACCTTC.

The genes are TRBV20-1 and TRBJ2-7, with D perhaps matching TRBD1 (5 bases). Between the trimmed V and J ends, which lost 4 bases and 3 bases, there was a span of 7 bases. CDR1 is DFQATT and CDR2 is SNEGSKA in the germline V gene (reference sequence). The CDR3 has 11 amino acids. The DNA of the CDR3 is TGCAGTGCTAAAACAGGCTACGAGCAGTACTTC. It specifies CSAKTGYEQYF.

V is TRBV9 and J is TRBJ2-1; 8 nucleotides line up with TRBD2. The CDR3 spans 13 residues. CDR1 SGDLS and CDR2 YYNGEE come from the germline V gene. V shed 4 bases and J 10 bases; nucleotides not matched to a gene: 7. In DNA, the CDR3 is TGTGCCAGCAGCCGCGGGGGGACACGGGAGCAGTTCTTC. Translating it yields CASSRGGTREQFF.

This clone has just one count. The genes are TRBV5-6 and TRBJ1-1; TRBD1 might be the D (5 bases). The germline V gene has CDR1 SGHDT and CDR2 YYEEEE. V was clipped by 1 base and J by 0 bases, with 13 bases between them. The length of the CDR3 is 16 residues. The DNA for the CDR3 is TGTGCCAGCAGCTTGATGGCCCAGGGATTGAACACTGAAGCTTTCTTT. This encodes CASSLMAQGLNTEAFF.

The chain carries TRBV5-6 and TRBJ1-1; D call uncertain. Germline V CDR1 and CDR2: SGHDT, YYEEEE. The germline V and J ends were trimmed by 5 bases and 2 bases, with 7 bases remaining between them. The CDR3 contains 12 residues. CDR3 in DNA: TGTGCCAGCAGTGGCTACAACACTGAAGCTTTCTTT. It encodes CASSGYNTEAFF.

The chain uses TRBV15 and TRBJ2-7; D possibly corresponds to TRBD2 (6 bases). Trimming removed 0 bases at V and 3 bases at J, with 15 bases between. Germline V gene sequence: CDR1 LNHNV, CDR2 YYDKDF (reference sequence). The CDR3 consists of 16 residues. The CDR3 DNA is TGTGCCACCAGCAGAGATCGTTGGGGGGAGTTCTACGAGCAGTACTTC. Its protein is CATSRDRWGEFYEQYF.

The chain couples TRBV19 to TRBJ1-2, with 10 nucleotides matching TRBD1. The V gene end was trimmed by 5 bases and the J gene end by 7 bases; junction bases not matched to a gene: 10. Germline V CDR1 and CDR2: LNHDA, SQIVND (reference sequence). The CDR3 contains 15 residues. For the CDR3, the DNA is TGTGCCAGTAGTGCGCAGACAGGGGGCGTGAGTGGCTACACCTTC. Translating gives CASSAQTGGVSGYTF.

This clone was observed a single time. This chain links TRBV2 with TRBJ2-5, with D possibly being TRBD2 (5 bases). V lost 5 bases and J lost 3, with 16 bases in between. This CDR3 comprises 15 residues. Germline CDR1 is SNHLY and CDR2 is FYNNEI. The CDR3 DNA reads as TGTGCCAGCAGTCAGGAGGCCGTCCCAAAAGAGACCCAGTACTTC. Its translation is CASSQEAVPKETQYF.

The chain couples TRBV7-9 to TRBJ2-3; D gene ambiguous. Trimming took 3 bases from V and 4 from J, leaving 11 bases between them. CDR1 and CDR2 (germline): SEHNR, FQNEAQ (reference sequence). The CDR3 has 14 residues. In nucleotides, the CDR3 is TGTGCCAGCAGCTTTTTGGATGGACCAGATACGCAGTATTTT. It yields the protein CASSFLDGPDTQYF.

This clone was counted once. Other nucleotide sequences in the sample specify the same CDR3. V gene TRBV27 combines with J gene TRBJ1-5; possibly TRBD1 for D (5 bases). The CDR3 sequence is 12 residues long. Germline V gives CDR1 MNHEY, CDR2 SMNVEV (reference sequence). Trimming removed 2 bases at V and 6 bases at J, with 5 bases between. CDR3 DNA sequence: TGTGCCAGCAGTTTAAGGGGTCAGCCCCAGCATTTT. It codes for CASSLRGQPQHF.